Below are 28 T cell receptor beta chains sequenced from a single sample in a study of radiotherapy plus CTLA-4 blockade in lung cancer. The table came from immunoSEQ multiplex PCR; TCRdb's copy has only in-frame clones and leaves some out. The sample records about 45,000 clones, roughly three quarters being singletons. The sequencing used peripheral blood, collected from a patient treated with radiotherapy plus ipilimumab. Receptors originate from a human donor with non-small cell lung cancer who had stable disease on radiotherapy plus ipilimumab.

This clone occurred a few times. This chain connects TRBV6-5 to TRBJ1-1; D might be TRBD1 (5 bases). Trimming took off 6 bases at V and 7 bases at J, with 15 bases between the two ends. The germline V gene encodes CDR1 MNHEY and CDR2 SVGAGI. This CDR3 is 13 amino acids long. Here the CDR3 reads CASRPTVWSEAFF. The CDR3 DNA reads TGTGCCAGCAGGCCGACAGTGTGGAGTGAAGCTTTCTTT.

This chain joins TRBV2 and TRBJ1-3; D is possibly TRBD1 (6 bases). V was clipped by 3 bases and J by 9 bases, with 18 bases between them. There are 15 residues in the CDR3. Germline V CDR1 and CDR2: SNHLY, FYNNEI. This CDR3 is CASSDGQAGTSTIYF. The CDR3 DNA is TGTGCCAGCAGTGACGGCCAGGCGGGGACAAGCACCATATATTTT. Together with reference TRBV2 and TRBJ1-3, the CDR3 gives the full variable domain: EPEVTQTPSHQVTQMGQEVILRCVPISNHLYFYWYRQILGQKVEFLVSFYNNEISEKSEIFDDQFSVERPDGSNFTLKIRSTKLEDSAMYFCASSDGQAGTSTIYFGEGSWLTVV.

The chain carries TRBV18 and TRBJ1-4, with D maybe TRBD1 (5 bases). V lost 2 bases, J lost 5 bases, and 18 bases lay in between. The CDR3 runs 17 residues. The V gene's germline CDR1 is KGHSH and CDR2 LQKENI. DNA of the CDR3: TGTGCCAGCTCACCAAGGTTGATTGGGGCCGGGAATGAAAAACTGTTTTTT. The encoded protein is CASSPRLIGAGNEKLFF.

This chain connects TRBV25-1 to TRBJ2-3; possibly TRBD2 for D (7 bases). The CDR3 spans 14 residues. The germline V gene has CDR1 MGHDK and CDR2 SYGVNS. V gave up 5 bases and J gave up 5 bases, with 14 bases separating them. The CDR3 DNA is TGTGCCAGCAGTACAGGGAGGGTTCGAGATACGCAGTATTTT. Translating it yields CASSTGRVRDTQYF.

The V and J genes are TRBV7-9 and TRBJ2-7, with a tentative D call TRBD1 (6 bases). Germline V gene sequence: CDR1 SEHNR, CDR2 FQNEAQ (reference sequence). This CDR3 is built from 14 residues. V lost 5 bases, J lost 3 bases, and 14 bases lay in between. CDR3 nucleotides: TGTGCCAGCAGCCTCTTTGGGGGCGACTACGAGCAGTACGTC. Translated: CASSLFGGDYEQYV.

This chain links TRBV19 with TRBJ1-1, with TRBD1 as a possible D gene (6 bases). The CDR3 totals 14 residues. V lost 5 bases and J lost 5, with 15 bases in between. Germline V gene data show CDR1 as LNHDA and CDR2 as SQIVND (reference sequence). The CDR3 nucleotides are TGTGCCAGTAGTCCCCGAAAAGGGGGGACTGAAGCTTTCTTT. Translating gives CASSPRKGGTEAFF.

CDR3 DNA sequence: TGTGCCAGCAGTTCGTCCGGGACAGTTAATCAGCCCCAGCATTTT. Translated: CASSSSGTVNQPQHF. The V and J genes are TRBV28 and TRBJ1-5; TRBD1 matches at 7 bases. Germline lookup yields CDR1 MDHEN and CDR2 SYDVKM. After removal of 4 bases from V and 4 bases from J, the junction contained 7 bases not matched to a gene. This CDR3 is 15 amino acids long.

Turning to this clone: The identical CDR3 is also encoded by other nucleotide sequences in the sample. The rearrangement uses TRBV6-5 and TRBJ1-4; unclear D gene. The CDR3 extends over 13 amino acids. CDR1 and CDR2 from the germline V gene are MNHEY and SVGAGI. Trimming removed 0 bases at V and 7 bases at J, with 6 bases between. DNA for the CDR3: TGTGCCAGCAGTTACTCGCCTGGTGAAAAACTGTTTTTT. Translating it yields CASSYSPGEKLFF.

The rearrangement links TRBV19 to TRBJ1-2; no clear D. Germline V gene data show CDR1 as LNHDA and CDR2 as SQIVND (reference sequence). The V gene lost 0 bases and the J gene lost 4 bases, with 9 bases spanning the gap. This CDR3 region has 14 residues. The CDR3 sequence: CASSIEAGVYGYTF. The CDR3 DNA sequence: TGTGCCAGTAGTATAGAGGCAGGAGTCTATGGCTACACCTTC.

The chain links TRBV5-1 to TRBJ2-3; 8 positions agree with TRBD2. Trimming at V came to 4 bases and at J to 0 bases, leaving 4 bases not matched to a gene. This CDR3 is 15 amino acids long. Germline CDR1 is SGHRS and CDR2 is YFSETQ. As DNA, the CDR3 is TGCGCCAGCAGCATCGGGGGGGCTAGCACAGATACGCAGTATTTT. Translation gives CASSIGGASTDTQYF.

This chain joins TRBV5-1 and TRBJ1-1; no definite D call. The CDR3 runs 13 residues. The ends were cut back, 4 bases at V and 1 base at J, with 8 bases in the middle. The V gene's germline CDR1 is SGHRS and CDR2 YFSETQ. The CDR3 DNA reads TGCGCCAGCAGCGTCCAGGAGAACACTGAAGCTTTCTTT. Translated, it gives CASSVQENTEAFF.

The J gene is TRBJ1-6, the V gene TRBV2; a weak D match, TRBD1 (6 bases). The germline V gene has CDR1 SNHLY and CDR2 FYNNEI. This CDR3 comprises 16 residues. V gave up 4 bases and J gave up 7 bases, with 17 bases separating them. CDR3 sequence reads: CASSVGNTGSNSPLHF. Here the CDR3 DNA reads TGTGCCAGCAGTGTGGGGAACACAGGGTCCAATTCACCCCTCCACTTT.

The chain couples TRBV6-6 to TRBJ1-1; TRBD1 agrees at 7 bases. There are 15 residues in the CDR3. CDR1 and CDR2 from the germline V gene are MNHNY and SVGAGI (reference sequence). V dropped 1 base and J dropped 1; count of bases not matched to a gene: 3. CDR3: CASSYLGQANTEAFF. The CDR3 DNA is TGTGCCAGCAGTTACTTAGGACAGGCGAACACTGAAGCTTTCTTT.

The chain is built from TRBV12-5 and TRBJ2-7; TRBD2 is a possible D gene (5 bases). The V end lost 0 bases, the J end lost 2 bases, and 14 bases lay between the germline ends. The germline V gene has CDR1 LGHNT and CDR2 FRNRAP. The CDR3 is 16 residues long. CDR3 coding DNA: TGTGCTAGTGGTTTGGTACCCGGACTCCTGCCCTACGAGCAGTACTTC. Residues: CASGLVPGLLPYEQYF.

This clone was counted only a few times. The genes are TRBV7-9 and TRBJ2-5; the D is unclear. V was clipped by 0 bases and J by 5 bases, with 13 bases between them. Germline CDR1 reads SEHNR; CDR2 reads FQNEAQ (reference sequence). The CDR3 covers 15 residues. CDR3 in amino acids: CASSLALGNGETQYF. The CDR3 DNA follows: TGTGCCAGCAGCTTAGCGTTGGGCAACGGCGAGACCCAGTACTTC.

In its sample, this clone was seen once. J is TRBJ1-3 and V is TRBV7-9; no definite D call. This CDR3 has 16 amino acids. V lost 5 bases and J lost 0, with 14 bases in between. Germline V gives CDR1 SEHNR, CDR2 FQNEAQ (reference sequence). CDR3 loop: CASSHSGGFSGNTIYF. CDR3 nucleotide sequence: TGTGCCAGCAGCCACTCAGGAGGATTCTCTGGAAACACCATATATTTT.

This clone was recorded only once. The genes are TRBV9 and TRBJ1-3; the D gene is possibly TRBD1 (5 bases). Germline V lookup: CDR1 SGDLS, CDR2 YYNGEE. V gave up 5 bases and J gave up 7 bases, with 16 bases separating them. This CDR3 has 14 amino acids. The CDR3 DNA reads as TGTGCCAGCAGTGGAGGGCAGGGCGGGAACACCATATATTTT. This gives the protein CASSGGQGGNTIYF. The variable domain in full, completed from reference TRBV9 and TRBJ1-3, reads DSGVTQTPKHLITATGQRVTLRCSPRSGDLSVYWYQQSLDQGLQFLIQYYNGEERAKGNILERFSAQQFPDLHSELNLSSLELGDSALYFCASSGGQGGNTIYFGEGSWLTVV.

The chain couples TRBV30 to TRBJ2-7, with D perhaps matching TRBD2 (5 bases). The CDR3 runs to 15 residues. The germline V gene encodes CDR1 GTSNPN and CDR2 SVGIG (reference sequence). V was shortened by 4 bases and J by 5 bases, with 21 bases between the two germline ends. The CDR3 DNA sequence: TGTGCCTGGACTTTAGGAGGCTCCCTGATCGACGAGCAGTACTTC. It encodes CAWTLGGSLIDEQYF.

This clone was counted between two and nine times. V usage is TRBV7-9 and J usage is TRBJ1-3; no definite D call. There are 16 residues in the CDR3. Germline values: CDR1 SEHNR, CDR2 FQNEAQ (reference sequence). The germline V and J ends were trimmed by 1 base and 0 bases, with 10 bases remaining between them. CDR3 bases: TGTGCCAGCAGCTTAGGCGCGGCAGGCTCTGGAAACACCATATATTTT. It yields the protein CASSLGAAGSGNTIYF. The full variable domain, with the rest looked up from reference TRBV7-9 and TRBJ1-3, is DTGVSQNPRHKITKRGQNVTFRCDPISEHNRLYWYRQTLGQGPEFLTYFQNEAQLEKSRLLSDRFSAERPKGSFSTLEIQRTEQGDSAMYLCASSLGAAGSGNTIYFGEGSWLTVV.

This chain's CDR3 is CASSLEGHGTGELFF. CDR3 DNA: TGCGCCAGCAGCTTGGAGGGACATGGCACCGGGGAGCTGTTTTTT. V usage is TRBV5-1 and J usage is TRBJ2-2, with a tentative D call TRBD1 (6 bases). V lost 0 bases to trimming and J lost 4 bases, with 10 bases between them. This CDR3 has 15 residues. From germline, CDR1 is SGHRS and CDR2 YFSETQ.

This chain joins TRBV6-1 and TRBJ2-7; TRBD1 agrees at 10 bases. CDR3 size: 15 residues. Germline V CDR1 and CDR2: MNHNS, SASEGT. Unmatched junction bases numbered 11, after V lost 7 bases and J lost 5 bases. The CDR3 region is CASTRKGQGSNEQYF. The CDR3 DNA is TGTGCCAGCACCAGGAAGGGACAGGGGTCGAACGAGCAGTACTTC.

This clone was observed once. The chain recombines TRBV5-5 with TRBJ2-2; D gene ambiguous. CDR3 length: 17 residues. V was shortened by 1 base and J by 0 bases, with 13 bases between the two germline ends. CDR1 SGHKS and CDR2 YYEKEE come from the germline V gene (reference sequence). The CDR3 loop is CASSLTIRATNTGELFF. CDR3 nucleotides: TGTGCCAGCAGCTTGACCATCCGGGCCACGAACACCGGGGAGCTGTTTTTT.

This chain joins TRBV7-2 and TRBJ2-4; no clear D gene. The V gene's germline CDR1 is SGHTA and CDR2 FQGNSA. This CDR3 is 15 amino acids long. V lost 4 bases and J 6 bases, leaving 16 bases between the germline ends. CDR3 in DNA: TGTGCCAGCAGCTCCACCAGGACCTCCATAAACATTCAGTACTTC. Protein product: CASSSTRTSINIQYF.

The chain employs TRBV4-2 and TRBJ2-3, with 9 positions matching TRBD1. The length of the CDR3 is 16 residues. V gave up 5 bases and J gave up 3 bases; unmatched junction bases: 9. In germline, CDR1 is LGHNA, CDR2 YNFKEQ. CDR3 nucleotides: TGTGCCAGCAGCGGACCACAGGGGGCAAGTACAGATACGCAGTATTTT. Amino acid sequence: CASSGPQGASTDTQYF.

The chain employs TRBV5-1 and TRBJ2-2; weak D call: TRBD1 (5 bases). The CDR3 loop spans 13 amino acids. Germline V gene data show CDR1 as SGHRS and CDR2 as YFSETQ. Trimming removed 0 bases from V and 8 bases from J, with 8 bases in between. This chain's CDR3 is CASSLGQRGELFF. CDR3 DNA: TGCGCCAGCAGCTTGGGACAGAGGGGGGAGCTGTTTTTT.

V usage is TRBV7-6 and J usage is TRBJ2-1, with 10 bases that match TRBD2. The CDR3 has 16 residues. Germline CDR1 reads SGHVS; CDR2 reads FNYEAQ. The trim removed 6 bases at V and 3 bases at J, leaving 8 bases unmatched. The CDR3: CASSSISGGYYNEQFF. CDR3 DNA sequence: TGTGCCAGCAGTTCCATTAGCGGGGGGTACTACAATGAGCAGTTCTTC.

The chain is built from TRBV7-9 and TRBJ2-7; TRBD1 aligns across 8 bases. Trimming cost V 4 bases and J 5 bases; bases outside gene matches: 1. There are 12 residues in the CDR3. CDR1 and CDR2 from the germline V gene are SEHNR and FQNEAQ (reference sequence). CDR3 region: CASSSTGDEQYV. For the CDR3, the DNA is TGTGCCAGCAGCTCGACAGGGGACGAGCAGTACGTC.

V is TRBV5-1 and J is TRBJ2-7, with D maybe TRBD1 (6 bases). The V end lost 4 bases, the J end lost 0 bases, and 11 bases lay between the germline ends. CDR1 and CDR2 (germline): SGHRS, YFSETQ. The CDR3 covers 14 residues. CDR3 DNA sequence: TGCGCCAGCAGCCCCGGGACATCCTCCTACGAGCAGTACTTC. This sequence encodes CASSPGTSSYEQYF.